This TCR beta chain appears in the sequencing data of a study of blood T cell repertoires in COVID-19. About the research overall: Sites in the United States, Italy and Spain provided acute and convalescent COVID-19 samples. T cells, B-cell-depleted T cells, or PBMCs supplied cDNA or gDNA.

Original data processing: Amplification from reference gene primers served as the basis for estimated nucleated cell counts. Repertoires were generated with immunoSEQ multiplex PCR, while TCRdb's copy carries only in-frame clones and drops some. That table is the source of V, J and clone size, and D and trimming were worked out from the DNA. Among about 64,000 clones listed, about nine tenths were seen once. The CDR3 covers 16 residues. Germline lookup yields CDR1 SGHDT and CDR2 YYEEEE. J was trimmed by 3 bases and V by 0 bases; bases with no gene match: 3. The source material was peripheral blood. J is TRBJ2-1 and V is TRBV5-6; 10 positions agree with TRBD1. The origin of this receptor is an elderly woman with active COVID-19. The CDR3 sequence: CASSLVGTGVYNEQFF. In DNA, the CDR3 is TGTGCCAGCAGCTTGGTGGGGACAGGGGTCTACAATGAGCAGTTCTTC.